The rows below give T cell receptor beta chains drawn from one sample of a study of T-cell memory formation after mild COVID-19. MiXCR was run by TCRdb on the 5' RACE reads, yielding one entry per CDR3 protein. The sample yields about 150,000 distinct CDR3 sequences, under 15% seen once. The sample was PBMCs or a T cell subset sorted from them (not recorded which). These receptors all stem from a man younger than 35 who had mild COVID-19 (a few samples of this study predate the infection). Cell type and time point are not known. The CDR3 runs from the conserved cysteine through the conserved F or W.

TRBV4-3 CASSNEGTDTQYF
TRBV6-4 CASNKRSGGAVDEQFF
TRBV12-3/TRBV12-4 CASSLAGYTEAFF
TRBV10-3 CAIKRQAYQETQYF
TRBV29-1 CSVERTESPYEQYF
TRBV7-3 CASSEAGGSQYF
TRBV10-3 CAISESRIGNTIYF
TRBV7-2 CASSTLTGGKQPQHF
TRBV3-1 CASSQNNGRRVAGNTIYF
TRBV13 CASRWANQETQYF
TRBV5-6 CASSSAGGAGQPQHF
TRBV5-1 CASSPWGDLNTEAFF